The text below deals with one T cell receptor (beta chain). Its cognate antigen is unknown. The data are from a study of response to subunit inactivated influenza vaccine. General observations from the study: The study's authors posited that every seasonal influenza vaccination enlists few new T cells.

The V gene lost 7 bases and the J gene lost 2 bases, with 20 bases spanning the gap. This CDR3 is built from 15 residues. CDR1 and CDR2 (germline): DFQATT, SNEGSKA (reference sequence). From the RT-PCR reads, TCRdb called clonotypes with MiXCR, one entry per CDR3 protein. The data show around 190,000 distinct CDR3 sequences, around 9% seen once. The receptor comes from a man aged 45 to 65 who received an inactivated influenza vaccine. This rearrangement joins TRBV20-1 to TRBJ2-5, with D perhaps TRBD2 (7 bases). The sample here was non-naive T cells sorted from PBMCs, taken on the day of vaccination. CDR3 in amino acids: CSVESGGAVQETQYF. The CDR3 DNA reads as TGCAGTGTTGAGTCGGGGGGCGCGGTTCAAGAGACCCAGTACTTC.